The rows below give T cell receptor beta chains drawn from one sample of a study of T cell repertoires in cytomegalovirus infection. From the reads, TCRdb called clonotypes with MiXCR, one entry per CDR3 protein. The sample holds 570,000 or so distinct CDR3 sequences, almost 40% seen once. No cognate antigen is known for these TCRs. The sequenced sample was cultured PBMCs, obtained from culture after CMV antigen stimulation. The receptors derive from a human donor in good health (CMV status not recorded). Some clones in this sample may be carry-over from other donors' samples. Each CDR3 is given with its conserved first and last residue. A D gene is named only where the DNA matches it firmly.

d_call	v_call	j_call	cdr3_aa
.	TRBV11-1	TRBJ2-1	CASSLWNKKGQFF
.	TRBV2	TRBJ1-3	CASSELPGSGNTIYF
TRBD2	TRBV6-1	TRBJ2-2	CASRSGTSFTGELFF
.	TRBV13	TRBJ2-4	CASSLGPIQYF
TRBD1	TRBV7-8	TRBJ2-1	CASRPDRGRDNEQFF
.	TRBV25-1	TRBJ1-2	CASSEYGWMGGYTF
TRBD1	TRBV7-6	TRBJ1-6	CASGTGRNSPLHF
.	TRBV7-2	TRBJ2-5	CASRLREETQYF
.	TRBV7-2	TRBJ2-6	CASSLARSGANVLTF
TRBD2	TRBV4-1	TRBJ2-7	CASRTGGGSSYEQYF
.	TRBV7-2	TRBJ2-3	CASSFDLLTQYF
TRBD1	TRBV27	TRBJ2-7	CASSHRGSYEQYF
.	TRBV27	TRBJ2-3	CASSLEPPPNTQYF
.	TRBV15	TRBJ2-7	CATSGGYEQYF
TRBD1	TRBV7-2	TRBJ1-2	CASSRDSANYGYTF
.	TRBV7-2	TRBJ2-3	CASTPAGAFDTQYF
TRBD2	TRBV7-8	TRBJ2-1	CASRGLAGSYNEQFF
.	TRBV6-2/TRBV6-3	TRBJ2-7	CASRDPGTAKEEQYF
.	TRBV11-2	TRBJ2-1	CASSVTVTRSYNEQFF
.	TRBV5-6	TRBJ2-6	CASSSLSSGANVLTF
.	TRBV7-9	TRBJ2-7	CASSLATSEQYF
.	TRBV24-1	TRBJ1-5	CATSDLTTGYIAGNQPQHF
TRBD2	TRBV18	TRBJ2-2	CASSPGLVLWELFF
TRBD1	TRBV7-6	TRBJ1-2	CASSARQGSVGYTF
TRBD2	TRBV6-1	TRBJ2-1	CASKVTSGTNEQFF
.	TRBV3-1	TRBJ1-2	CASSQRTGRNGYTF
.	TRBV12-5	TRBJ1-1	CASGLLHGLTEAFF
.	TRBV2	TRBJ1-5	CASSQGSRNQPQHF
TRBD1	TRBV2	TRBJ1-5	CASTRDRERPQHF
.	TRBV2	TRBJ2-7	CASSEDYGYEQYF
TRBD1	TRBV7-2	TRBJ1-2	CASSLMAAGGNGYTF
.	TRBV12-3/TRBV12-4	TRBJ1-4	CASSLNEFFEKLFF
.	TRBV12-3/TRBV12-4	TRBJ2-3	CASSYGQDHTDTQYF
TRBD1	TRBV2	TRBJ2-7	CASRYLRGPYEQYF
TRBD2	TRBV11-2	TRBJ2-1	CASSPGLVGGVKQFF
TRBD2	TRBV12-3/TRBV12-4	TRBJ2-1	CASSLVGIAGGHHEQFF
.	TRBV5-1	TRBJ1-6	CASSLGVTPENSPLHF
.	TRBV7-3	TRBJ1-3	CASSSNPGNTIYF
.	TRBV3-1	TRBJ1-6	CASSRPPWGSYNSPLHF
TRBD2	TRBV11-1	TRBJ2-2	CASSPYVSERGNTGELFF
TRBD2	TRBV4-1	TRBJ2-1	CASSQGGGVGEQFF
TRBD1	TRBV6-1	TRBJ1-4	CASRLRDRLTTNEKLFF